This T cell receptor (beta chain) appears in the sequencing data of a study of memory CD4+ T cells and cytomegalovirus serostatus (dated by TCRdb to the late 2010s). In terms of the full investigation: The cohort included around 35 healthy adults from Belgium, of whom 9 were CMV seropositive and approximately 24 were CMV seronegative. CD4+ memory TCRbeta repertoires of a Belgian cohort with known cytomegalovirus serostatus were sequenced in order to replicate a published TCR-based CMV serostatus classifier.

Clipping removes 4 bases from V and 6 bases from J, with 12 as the unmatched junction base count. CDR1 and CDR2, looked up from the germline V gene (reference sequence), are SGHNT and YYREEE. The CDR3 measures 15 amino acids from cysteine to phenylalanine. Solely the CDR3 DNA is kept, with 45 bases framed from the first base. The Quick-DNA Microprep Kit was used to extract genomic DNA from the sorted cells. TCRbeta DNA was amplified with the immunoSEQ hsTCRbeta kit following the manufacturer's protocol. TCRbeta libraries were sequenced on an Illumina MiSeq instrument. Per the source publication's procedure: Once out-of-frame sequences had been removed, a few million distinct TCRbeta sequences were left, which works out to an average of about 67,000 per individual. Each individual was scored by the count of 164 previously reported CMV-associated TCRbeta sequences and the total productive distinct TCRbeta count. A beta-binomial model was reimplemented in Python, and random forests from scikit-learn, run with default parameters, were trained on data from the US cohort. Classifier performance on the Belgian cohort was summarized as median AUC with percentile confidence intervals calculated over 10,000 bootstrap iterations. The immuneACCESS repertoire file appears here via TCRdb, limited to in-frame rearrangements. These files lack a portion of the clones; in checked studies, under half of the deficit traces to unresolved V genes, and the cause of the others is not known. Clone size and the V and J calls come from that table; the DNA yielded D and trimming. For this sample there are 45,000 to 60,000 clones; just under 80% appear just once. Jointly, the top ten make up 0.65% to 0.85% of the sample.

Single viable CD3+CD4+CD8-CD45RO+ cells were sorted as memory CD4+ T cells on a FACSAria II. CMV serostatus was determined using a Roche Elecsys assay that detects serum IgG against CMV pp150, pp28, p38 and p52. Following thawing, total CD4+ T cells were enriched through positive selection using CD4 magnetic microbeads. The samples came from a different study that was designed specifically to examine the CD4+ T cell memory repertoire. Peripheral blood mononuclear cells were isolated and cryopreserved according to standard operating procedures, and serum was kept at -80 degrees C. The staining used CD3-PerCP (BW264/56), CD4-APC (RPA-T4), CD45RO-PE (UCHT1) and CD8-Pacific Orange (3B5) antibodies, and Sytox blue was used to exclude non-viable cells. With respect to this clone: Its antigen is currently not known. Per-nucleotide qualities are absent, and no much larger clonotype sits a single base away.

Summary of the overall study and its limitations: For CMV serostatus prediction, a median bootstrapped AUC of about 0.96 was reached with the original framework, and a median bootstrapped AUC of approximately 0.92 was reached with a US-trained random forest. Only CD4+CD45RO+ memory cells were sequenced, in contrast to the original study, which included naive and memory CD4+ and CD8+ populations. The results were read as suggesting that the CMV-associated TCR signature is, for the most part, present in the CD4+ memory repertoire. A median bootstrapped AUC of approximately 0.95 with a 95% CI of 0.76-1.00 was achieved on the Belgian cohort by the original-framework classifier. Of 164 previously reported CMV-associated TCRbeta sequences, approximately 70 appeared in the CD4+ memory repertoires, each in one to five individuals.

The sample taken for sequencing was memory CD4+ T cells from blood. This chain joins TRBV5-4 to TRBJ1-2; the central 7 bases match TRBD1. The source is an adult in good health and CMV-seronegative. The DNA sequence follows: TGTGCCAGCAGCCCTTCTCCGGGACAGCCGAATGGCTACACCTTC. This encodes CASSPSPGQPNGYTF.